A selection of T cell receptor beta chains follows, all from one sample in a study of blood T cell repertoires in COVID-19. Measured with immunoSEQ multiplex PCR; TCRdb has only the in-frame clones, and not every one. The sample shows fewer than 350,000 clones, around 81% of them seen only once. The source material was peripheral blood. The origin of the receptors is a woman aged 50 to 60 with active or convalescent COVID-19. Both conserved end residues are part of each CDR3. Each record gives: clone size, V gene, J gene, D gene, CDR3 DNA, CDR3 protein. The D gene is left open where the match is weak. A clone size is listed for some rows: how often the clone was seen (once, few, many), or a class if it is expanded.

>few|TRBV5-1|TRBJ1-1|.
TGCGCCAGCAGCTTGTTCGGGTCCACGGGGGACACTGAAGCTTTCTTT
CASSLFGSTGDTEAFF
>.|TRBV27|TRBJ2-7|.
TGTGCCAGCAGTTGGGGCTTCAGGGCAGAGCAGTACTTC
CASSWGFRAEQYF
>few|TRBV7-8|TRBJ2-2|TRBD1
TGTGCCAGCAGCTCTAGACAGGGGAACACCGGGGAGCTGTTTTTT
CASSSRQGNTGELFF
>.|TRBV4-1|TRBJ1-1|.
TGCGCCAGCAGCCAACCCCTTCCCGGGCGGGGCCGGACTGAAGCTTTCTTT
CASSQPLPGRGRTEAFF
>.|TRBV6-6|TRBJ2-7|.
TGTGCCAGCAGTTACTCGGGGCAGGGTAGTAGCGAGCAGTACTTC
CASSYSGQGSSEQYF
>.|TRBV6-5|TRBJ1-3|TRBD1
TGTGCCAGCAGTCCGGACAGGCTGGGAAACACCATATATTTT
CASSPDRLGNTIYF
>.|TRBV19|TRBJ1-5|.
TGTGCCAGTAGTAGGCAGGGAAATTGGAATCAGCCCCAGCATTTT
CASSRQGNWNQPQHF
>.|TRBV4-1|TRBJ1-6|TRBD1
TGCGCCAGCAGCCAAGAACAGGGGTGGAATTCACCCCTCCACTTT
CASSQEQGWNSPLHF
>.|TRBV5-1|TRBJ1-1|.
TGCGCCAGCAGCTCGACAGCTATGAACACTGAAGCTTTCTTT
CASSSTAMNTEAFF
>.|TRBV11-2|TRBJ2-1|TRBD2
TGTGCCAGCAGTCTCCTAGCGGGAGTTTACAATGAGCAGTTCTTC
CASSLLAGVYNEQFF